The rows below give T cell receptor beta chains drawn from one sample of a study of T cell responses to AZD1222 COVID-19 vaccine. Clones were sequenced by immunoSEQ multiplex PCR, and TCRdb holds only the in-frame ones, with some missing. The sample lists 93,000 or so clones, over 80% seen once, with 20% in the top ten. The starting material was peripheral blood, obtained on day 0 of AZD1222 vaccination. These receptors originate from an adult in good health. Both conserved end residues are part of each CDR3. D genes are given only for firm matches. Clone size is shown for a subset of rows, as once, few, many or a class of expanded clone.

>TRBV27|NA|TRBJ1-1|NA
TGTGCCAGCACTCCGGGGGCGGGGAACACTGAAGCTTTCTTT
CASTPGAGNTEAFF
>TRBV2|NA|TRBJ1-2|NA
TGTGCCAGCAGTACGGATCCGAGGAGGGGTGGCTACACCTTC
CASSTDPRRGGYTF
>TRBV6-2/TRBV6-3|NA|TRBJ1-2|once
TGTGCCAGCAGCTCAGACACCGTGGATGGCTACACCTTC
CASSSDTVDGYTF
>TRBV4-2|TRBD2|TRBJ2-3|NA
TGTGCCAGCAGCCACGCGCTAGCGGGGGGGGGAGATACGCAGTATTTT
CASSHALAGGGDTQYF
>TRBV5-4|TRBD1|TRBJ2-1|NA
TGTGCCAGCAGCATACAGGGGTTCAATGAGCAGTTCTTC
CASSIQGFNEQFF
>TRBV24-1|NA|TRBJ2-3|once
TGTGCCACCAGTGATTTCCAATACACAGATACGCAGTATTTT
CATSDFQYTDTQYF
>TRBV10-3|NA|TRBJ2-3|NA
TGTGCCATCAGCCAGTTGGGCAACACGCAGTATTTT
CAISQLGNTQYF
>TRBV9|NA|TRBJ1-6|once
TGTGCCAGCGCCCCGCAGGGGCGGGTTAATTCACCCCTCCACTTT
CASAPQGRVNSPLHF
>TRBV28|NA|TRBJ1-2|NA
TGTGCCAGCACCGTCCTCCTAGGCAGGGTTGGCTACACCTTC
CASTVLLGRVGYTF
>TRBV4-3|TRBD2|TRBJ2-1|NA
TGCGCCAGCAGCCAAGAGAACGGACTAGAATCCTACAATGAGCAGTTCTTC
CASSQENGLESYNEQFF
>TRBV6-5|TRBD1|TRBJ1-2|NA
TGTGCCAGCAATATAGGACAGGGTGACTATGGCTACACCTTC
CASNIGQGDYGYTF
>TRBV7-9|NA|TRBJ2-7|NA
TGTGCCAGCAGCTTAGACGAGGCGCCCTACGAGCAGTACTTC
CASSLDEAPYEQYF
>TRBV9|NA|TRBJ1-3|once
TGTGCCAGCAGCCCCCCGGGAGGGGGAAACACCATATATTTT
CASSPPGGGNTIYF
>TRBV4-3|TRBD2|TRBJ2-1|NA
TGCGCCAGCAGCCAAGAGGGGACTAGCTCCGTCAATGAGCAGTTCTTC
CASSQEGTSSVNEQFF
>TRBV2|TRBD1|TRBJ1-2|few
TGTGCCAGCAGCGGACAGGGGGCCGGGGGCTACACCTTC
CASSGQGAGGYTF
>TRBV5-1|TRBD1|TRBJ2-7|NA
TGCGCCAGCAGCTTGGAGGGACAGGGAGGCGAGCAGTACTTC
CASSLEGQGGEQYF
>TRBV15|NA|TRBJ2-1|few
TGTGCCACCAGCAGAGAAACGGTCACCGTTAGTGAGCAGTTCTTC
CATSRETVTVSEQFF
>TRBV7-2|TRBD1|TRBJ1-1|NA
TGTGCCAGCAGCTCGACAGGGAACGAAGCTTTCTTT
CASSSTGNEAFF
>TRBV29-1|NA|TRBJ1-1|NA
TGCAGCGTTGAAGATAAGGGTTTGGCGGGCGGTGAAGCTTTCTTT
CSVEDKGLAGGEAFF
>TRBV7-9|NA|TRBJ1-4|NA
TGTGCCAGCAGCCACGGCTTGAATATGGAAAAACTGTTTTTT
CASSHGLNMEKLFF
>TRBV7-2|NA|TRBJ1-4|few
TGTGCCAGCAGCTTACATCGGGAAGAAAAACTGTTTTTT
CASSLHREEKLFF
>TRBV27|TRBD1|TRBJ1-6|NA
TGTGCCAGCAGCCTCTTTGGGGACAGGGGCGATTACTCCTATAATTCACCCCTCCACTTT
CASSLFGDRGDYSYNSPLHF
>TRBV6-1|TRBD1|TRBJ2-7|NA
TGTGCCAGCAGAACAGGGGGCGGGGGCGAGCAGTACTTC
CASRTGGGGEQYF
>TRBV7-8|NA|TRBJ1-2|NA
TGTGCCAGCAGCTATGCAGTCGGTAACTATGGCTACACCTTC
CASSYAVGNYGYTF